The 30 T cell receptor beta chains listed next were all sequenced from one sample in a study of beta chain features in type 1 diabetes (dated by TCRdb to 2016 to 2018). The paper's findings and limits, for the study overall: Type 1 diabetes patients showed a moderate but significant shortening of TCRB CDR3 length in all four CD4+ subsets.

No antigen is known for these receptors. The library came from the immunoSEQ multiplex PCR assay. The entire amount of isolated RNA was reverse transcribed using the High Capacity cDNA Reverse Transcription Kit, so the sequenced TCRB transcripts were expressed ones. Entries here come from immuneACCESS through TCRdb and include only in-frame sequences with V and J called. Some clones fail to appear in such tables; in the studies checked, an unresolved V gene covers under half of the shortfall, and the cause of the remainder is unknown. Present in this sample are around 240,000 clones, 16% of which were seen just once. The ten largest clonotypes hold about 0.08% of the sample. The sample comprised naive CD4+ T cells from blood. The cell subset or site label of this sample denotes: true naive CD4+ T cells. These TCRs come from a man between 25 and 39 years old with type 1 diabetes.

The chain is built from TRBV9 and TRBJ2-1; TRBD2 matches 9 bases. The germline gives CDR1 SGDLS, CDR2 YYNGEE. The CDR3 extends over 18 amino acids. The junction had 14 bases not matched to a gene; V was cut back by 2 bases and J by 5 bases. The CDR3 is CASSVVGTAASGNNEQFF. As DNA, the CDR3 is TGTGCCAGCAGCGTCGTCGGGACTGCCGCTAGCGGGAACAATGAGCAGTTCTTC.

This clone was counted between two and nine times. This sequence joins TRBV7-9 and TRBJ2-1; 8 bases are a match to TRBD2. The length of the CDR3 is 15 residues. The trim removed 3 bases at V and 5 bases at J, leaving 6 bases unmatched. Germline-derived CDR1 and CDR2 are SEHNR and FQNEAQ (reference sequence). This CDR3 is CASSLVLAENNEQFF. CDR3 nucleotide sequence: TGTGCCAGCAGCTTGGTACTAGCGGAAAACAATGAGCAGTTCTTC.

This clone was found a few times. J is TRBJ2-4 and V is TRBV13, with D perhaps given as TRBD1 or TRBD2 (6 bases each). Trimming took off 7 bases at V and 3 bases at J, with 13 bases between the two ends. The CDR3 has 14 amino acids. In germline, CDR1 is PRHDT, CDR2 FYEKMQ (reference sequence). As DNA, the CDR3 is TGTGCCAGCATCAGGGGAGGATACAAAAACATTCAGTACTTC. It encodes CASIRGGYKNIQYF.

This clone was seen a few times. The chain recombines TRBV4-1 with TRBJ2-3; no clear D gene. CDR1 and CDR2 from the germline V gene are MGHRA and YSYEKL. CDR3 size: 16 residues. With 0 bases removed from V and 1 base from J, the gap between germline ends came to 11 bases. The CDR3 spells CASSQDRRARTDTQYF. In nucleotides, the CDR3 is TGCGCCAGCAGCCAAGACCGCCGGGCGCGCACAGATACGCAGTATTTT.

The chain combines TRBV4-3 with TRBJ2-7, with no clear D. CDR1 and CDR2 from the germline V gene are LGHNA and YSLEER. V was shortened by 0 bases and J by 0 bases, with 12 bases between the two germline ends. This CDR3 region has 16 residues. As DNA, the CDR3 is TGCGCCAGCAGCCAAGATGTCAACACCGCCTCCTACGAGCAGTACTTC. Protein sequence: CASSQDVNTASYEQYF.

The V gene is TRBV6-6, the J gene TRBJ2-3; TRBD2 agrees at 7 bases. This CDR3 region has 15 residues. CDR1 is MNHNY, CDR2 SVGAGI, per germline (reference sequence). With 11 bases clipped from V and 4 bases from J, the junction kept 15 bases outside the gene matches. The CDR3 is CASSRREGEADTQYF. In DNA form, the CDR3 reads TGTGCCTCAAGCAGGAGGGAGGGCGAGGCAGATACGCAGTATTTT.

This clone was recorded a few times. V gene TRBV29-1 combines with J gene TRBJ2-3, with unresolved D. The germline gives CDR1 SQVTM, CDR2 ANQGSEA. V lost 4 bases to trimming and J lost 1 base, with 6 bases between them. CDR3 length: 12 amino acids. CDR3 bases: TGCAGCGTTGCCGCCGGCACAGATACGCAGTATTTT. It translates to CSVAAGTDTQYF.

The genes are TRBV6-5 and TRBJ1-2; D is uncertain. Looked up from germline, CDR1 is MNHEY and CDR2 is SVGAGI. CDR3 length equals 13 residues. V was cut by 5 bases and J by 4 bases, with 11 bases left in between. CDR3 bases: TGTGCCAGCAGTACTGCGGCTACCTATGGCTACACCTTC. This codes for CASSTAATYGYTF.

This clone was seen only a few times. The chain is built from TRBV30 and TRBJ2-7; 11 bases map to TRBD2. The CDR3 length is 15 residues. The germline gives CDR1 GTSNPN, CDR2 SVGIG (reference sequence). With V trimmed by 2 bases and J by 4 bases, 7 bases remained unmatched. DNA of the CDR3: TGTGCCTGGAGTAAACTCCTAGCGGGAGGATACGAGCAGTACTTC. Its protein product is CAWSKLLAGGYEQYF.

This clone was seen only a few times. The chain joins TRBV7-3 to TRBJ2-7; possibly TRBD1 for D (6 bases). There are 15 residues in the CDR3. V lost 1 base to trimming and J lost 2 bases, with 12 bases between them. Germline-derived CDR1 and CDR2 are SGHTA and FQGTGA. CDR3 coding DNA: TGTGCCAGCAGCTTAATTCCGGGACAAACCTACGAGCAGTACTTC. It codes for CASSLIPGQTYEQYF.

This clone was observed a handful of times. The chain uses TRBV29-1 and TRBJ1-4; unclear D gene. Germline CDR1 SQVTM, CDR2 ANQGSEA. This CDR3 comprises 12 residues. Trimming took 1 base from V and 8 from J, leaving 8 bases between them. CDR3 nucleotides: TGCAGCGTTGAAGCTAGCAGGGAAAAACTGTTTTTT. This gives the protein CSVEASREKLFF.

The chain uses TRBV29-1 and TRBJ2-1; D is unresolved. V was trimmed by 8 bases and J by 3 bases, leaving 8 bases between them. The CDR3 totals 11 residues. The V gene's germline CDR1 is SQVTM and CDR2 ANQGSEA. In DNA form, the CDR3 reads TGCAGCCTGGCAGTCTACAATGAGCAGTTCTTC. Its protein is CSLAVYNEQFF.

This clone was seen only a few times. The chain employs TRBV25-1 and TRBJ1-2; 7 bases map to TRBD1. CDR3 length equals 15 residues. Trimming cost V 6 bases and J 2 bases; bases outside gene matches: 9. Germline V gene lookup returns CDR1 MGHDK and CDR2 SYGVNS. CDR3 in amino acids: CASSPTGTENYGYTF. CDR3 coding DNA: TGTGCCAGCAGCCCTACCGGGACAGAGAACTATGGCTACACCTTC.

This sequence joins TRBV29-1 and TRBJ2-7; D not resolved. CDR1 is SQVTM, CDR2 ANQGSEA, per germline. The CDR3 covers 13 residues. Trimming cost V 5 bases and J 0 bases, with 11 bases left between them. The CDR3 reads CSVSGVPSYEQYF. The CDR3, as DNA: TGCAGCGTTTCTGGGGTCCCCTCCTACGAGCAGTACTTC.

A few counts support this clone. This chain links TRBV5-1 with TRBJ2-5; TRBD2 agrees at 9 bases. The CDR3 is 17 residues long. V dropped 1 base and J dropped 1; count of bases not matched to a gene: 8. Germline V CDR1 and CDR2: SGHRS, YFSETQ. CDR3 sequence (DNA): TGCGCCAGCAGCTTGCTTCCAGCGGGAGGAATCCAAGAGACCCAGTACTTC. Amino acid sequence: CASSLLPAGGIQETQYF.

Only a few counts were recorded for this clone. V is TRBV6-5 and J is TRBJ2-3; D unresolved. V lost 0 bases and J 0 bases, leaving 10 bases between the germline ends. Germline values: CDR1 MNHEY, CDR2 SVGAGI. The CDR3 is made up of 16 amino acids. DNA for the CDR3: TGTGCCAGCAGTTACTCGGGGATAACTAGCACAGATACGCAGTATTTT. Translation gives CASSYSGITSTDTQYF.

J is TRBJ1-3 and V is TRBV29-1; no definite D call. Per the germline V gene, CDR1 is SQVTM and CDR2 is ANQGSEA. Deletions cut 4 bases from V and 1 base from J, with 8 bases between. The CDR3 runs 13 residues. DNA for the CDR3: TGCAGCGTTGCGGAGGAGTCTGGAAACACCATATATTTT. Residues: CSVAEESGNTIYF.

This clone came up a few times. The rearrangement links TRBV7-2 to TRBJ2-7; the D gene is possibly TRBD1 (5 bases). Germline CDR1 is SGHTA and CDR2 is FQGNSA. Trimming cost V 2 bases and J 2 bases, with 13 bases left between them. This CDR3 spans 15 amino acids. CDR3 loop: CASSLMATTAYEQYF. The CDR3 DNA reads TGTGCCAGCAGCTTAATGGCCACGACAGCCTACGAGCAGTACTTC.

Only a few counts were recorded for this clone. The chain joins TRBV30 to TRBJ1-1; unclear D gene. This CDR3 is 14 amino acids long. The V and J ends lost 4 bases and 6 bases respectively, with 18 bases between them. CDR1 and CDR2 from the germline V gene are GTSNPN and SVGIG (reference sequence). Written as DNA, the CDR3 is TGTGCCTGGACTAACGCGGTCCCTAGAGCTGAAGCTTTCTTT. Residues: CAWTNAVPRAEAFF.

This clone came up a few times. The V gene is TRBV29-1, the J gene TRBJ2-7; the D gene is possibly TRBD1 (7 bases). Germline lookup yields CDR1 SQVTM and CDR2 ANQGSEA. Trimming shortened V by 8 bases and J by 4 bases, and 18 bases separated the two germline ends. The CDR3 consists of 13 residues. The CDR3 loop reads CSFRGTVKYEQYF. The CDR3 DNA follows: TGCAGCTTCCGCGGGACAGTAAAATACGAGCAGTACTTC.

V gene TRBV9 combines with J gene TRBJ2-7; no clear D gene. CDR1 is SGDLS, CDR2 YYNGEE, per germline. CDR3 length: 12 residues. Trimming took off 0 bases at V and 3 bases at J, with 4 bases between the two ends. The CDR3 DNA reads TGTGCCAGCAGCGTAGCTGGCTACGAGCAGTACTTC. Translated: CASSVAGYEQYF. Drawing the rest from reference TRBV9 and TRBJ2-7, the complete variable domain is DSGVTQTPKHLITATGQRVTLRCSPRSGDLSVYWYQQSLDQGLQFLIQYYNGEERAKGNILERFSAQQFPDLHSELNLSSLELGDSALYFCASSVAGYEQYFGPGTRLTVT.

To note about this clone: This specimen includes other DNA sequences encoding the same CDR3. CDR3 sequence: CASSDRGEKLFF. The CDR3 DNA reads TGTGCCAGCAGTGACAGGGGTGAAAAACTGTTTTTT. This chain uses TRBV25-1 with TRBJ1-4, with D possibly TRBD1 on 6 matching bases. From germline, CDR1 is MGHDK and CDR2 SYGVNS. Trimming removed 3 bases at V and 7 bases at J, with 6 bases between. The CDR3 is 12 residues long.

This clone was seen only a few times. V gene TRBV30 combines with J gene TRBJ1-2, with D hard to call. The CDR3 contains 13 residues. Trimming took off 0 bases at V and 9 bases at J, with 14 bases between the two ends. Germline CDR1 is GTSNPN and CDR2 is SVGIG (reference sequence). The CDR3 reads CAWSVRQIHRYTF. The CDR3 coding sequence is TGTGCCTGGAGTGTACGTCAGATTCATCGCTACACCTTC.

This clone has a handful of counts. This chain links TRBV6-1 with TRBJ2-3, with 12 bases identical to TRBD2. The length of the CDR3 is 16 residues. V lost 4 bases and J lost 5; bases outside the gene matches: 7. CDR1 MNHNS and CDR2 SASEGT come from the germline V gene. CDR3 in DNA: TGTGCCAGCAGTGTTTGGACTAGCGGGACAGGAGATACGCAGTATTTT. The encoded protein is CASSVWTSGTGDTQYF.

The CDR3 region is CASSLQGNSYNEQFF. The CDR3 region has the DNA TGTGCCAGCAGCTTACAGGGGAATTCCTACAATGAGCAGTTCTTC. The chain employs TRBV7-2 and TRBJ2-1, with a possible D match to TRBD1 (6 bases). The CDR3 spans 15 residues. V lost 2 bases and J 1 base, leaving 9 bases between the germline ends. CDR1 and CDR2 (germline): SGHTA, FQGNSA. The full variable domain, its missing parts supplied by reference TRBV7-2 and TRBJ2-1, is GAGVSQSPSNKVTEKGKDVELRCDPISGHTALYWYRQSLGQGLEFLIYFQGNSAPDKSGLPSDRFSAERTGGSVSTLTIQRTQQEDSAVYLCASSLQGNSYNEQFFGPGTRLTVL.

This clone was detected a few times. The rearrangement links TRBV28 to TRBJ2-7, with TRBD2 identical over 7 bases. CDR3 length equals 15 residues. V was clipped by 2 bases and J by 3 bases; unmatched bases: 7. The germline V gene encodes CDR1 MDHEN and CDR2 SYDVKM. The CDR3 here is CASSLIASGGYEQYF. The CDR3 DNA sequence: TGTGCCAGCAGTTTAATTGCTAGCGGAGGCTACGAGCAGTACTTC.

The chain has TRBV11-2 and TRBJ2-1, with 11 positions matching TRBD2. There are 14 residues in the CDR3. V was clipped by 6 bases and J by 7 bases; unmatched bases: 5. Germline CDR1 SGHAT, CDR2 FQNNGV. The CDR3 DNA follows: TGTGCCAGCAGGTCCGGGACTAGCGGAAATGAGCAGTTCTTC. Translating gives CASRSGTSGNEQFF. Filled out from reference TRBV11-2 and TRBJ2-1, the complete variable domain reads EAGVAQSPRYKIIEKRQSVAFWCNPISGHATLYWYQQILGQGPKLLIQFQNNGVVDDSQLPKDRFSAERLKGVDSTLKIQPAKLEDSAVYLCASRSGTSGNEQFFGPGTRLTVL.

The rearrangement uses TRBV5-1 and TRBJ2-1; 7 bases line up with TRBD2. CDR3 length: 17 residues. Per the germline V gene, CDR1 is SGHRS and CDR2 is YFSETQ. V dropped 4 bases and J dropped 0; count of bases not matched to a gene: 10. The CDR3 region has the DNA TGCGCCAGCAGCCCCCGGGGCGGGGGTAGCTCCTACAATGAGCAGTTCTTC. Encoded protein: CASSPRGGGSSYNEQFF.

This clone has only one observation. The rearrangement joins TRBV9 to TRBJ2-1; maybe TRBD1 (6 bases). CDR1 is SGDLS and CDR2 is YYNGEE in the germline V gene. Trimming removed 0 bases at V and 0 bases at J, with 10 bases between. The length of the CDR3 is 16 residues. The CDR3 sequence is CASSVETGSSYNEQFF. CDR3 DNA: TGTGCCAGCAGCGTAGAAACAGGGAGCTCCTACAATGAGCAGTTCTTC.

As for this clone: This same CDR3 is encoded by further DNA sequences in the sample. The CDR3 protein is CASSVGTSGSYNEQFF. The CDR3 DNA is TGTGCCAGCAGCGTAGGAACCAGCGGGAGTTACAATGAGCAGTTCTTC. The genes are TRBV9 and TRBJ2-1; 8 nucleotides line up with TRBD2. The junction had 6 bases not matched to a gene; V was cut back by 0 bases and J by 4 bases. The germline gives CDR1 SGDLS, CDR2 YYNGEE. CDR3 length equals 16 residues.